This entry lists 27 T cell receptor beta chains sequenced from one sample in a study of blood T cell repertoires in COVID-19. Assay: immunoSEQ multiplex PCR; the TCRdb copy retains only in-frame clones and omits some. The sample yields roughly 250,000 clones, approximately 85% seen once. Sequences were obtained from peripheral blood. All receptors derive from a human donor with COVID-19, enrolled during active disease. The donor label of this sample is uncertain.

The chain uses TRBV5-1 and TRBJ1-2, with 7 positions matching TRBD1. J was trimmed by 8 bases and V by 5 bases; bases with no gene match: 15. This CDR3 has 15 residues. Germline lookup yields CDR1 SGHRS and CDR2 YFSETQ. This chain's CDR3 is CASSNTYRQGDGYTF. DNA of the CDR3: TGCGCCAGCAGTAACACTTATCGACAGGGTGACGGCTACACCTTC. The whole variable domain, filled in from reference TRBV5-1 and TRBJ1-2, reads KAGVTQTPRYLIKTRGQQVTLSCSPISGHRSVSWYQQTPGQGLQFLFEYFSETQRNKGNFPGRFSGRQFSNSRSEMNVSTLELGDSALYLCASSNTYRQGDGYTFGSGTRLTVV.

This clone was counted once. The chain has TRBV7-3 and TRBJ1-3; 7 nucleotides line up with TRBD1. Germline values: CDR1 SGHTA, CDR2 FQGTGA. V gave up 1 base and J gave up 4 bases; unmatched junction bases: 7. The CDR3 contains 16 residues. In DNA, the CDR3 is TGTGCCAGCAGCTTAAACCCAGGGACAGAAGGAAACACCATATATTTT. It translates to CASSLNPGTEGNTIYF.

This chain links TRBV15 with TRBJ1-3, with 7 positions matching TRBD1. This CDR3 is built from 15 residues. From germline, CDR1 is LNHNV and CDR2 YYDKDF (reference sequence). Trimming cost V 0 bases and J 4 bases; bases outside gene matches: 3. The CDR3 sequence: CATSREGGAGNTIYF. The CDR3 region has the DNA TGTGCCACCAGCAGAGAAGGGGGCGCAGGAAACACCATATATTTT.

In regard to this clone: An end of the junction does not agree with germline; a read error may underlie this. The V and J genes are TRBV25-1 and TRBJ1-2; D is perhaps TRBD1 (5 bases). The length of the CDR3 is 13 residues. Germline V gene sequence: CDR1 MGHDK, CDR2 SYGVNS. The CDR3 spells CASSDRGQGGALF. DNA of the CDR3: TGTGCCAGCAGTGATAGGGGCCAGGGCGGTGCCCTCTTC.

V and J are TRBV7-9 and TRBJ1-1; 7 nucleotides match TRBD1. Germline trimming cut 6 bases from V and 4 bases from J; bases unmatched to any gene: 5. Per germline, CDR1 SEHNR and CDR2 FQNEAQ (reference sequence). The CDR3 totals 13 residues. CDR3 DNA sequence: TGTGCCAGCAGTCGACAGGGAGGCACTGAAGCTTTCTTT. Translating gives CASSRQGGTEAFF.

The chain combines TRBV5-6 with TRBJ2-5; 9 nucleotides line up with TRBD1. The CDR3 is 15 residues long. V trimming: 2 bases; J trimming: 5 bases; junction bases outside the gene matches: 7. The germline gives CDR1 SGHDT, CDR2 YYEEEE. The CDR3 is CASSFGTGMVETQYF. CDR3 DNA: TGTGCCAGCAGCTTCGGGACAGGGATGGTCGAGACCCAGTACTTC.

The chain uses TRBV7-6 and TRBJ2-1, with D perhaps matching TRBD2 (6 bases). Germline assignment: CDR1 SGHVS and CDR2 FNYEAQ. The CDR3 covers 15 residues. V was pared by 3 bases and J by 5 bases, with 14 bases between. The CDR3 sequence is CASSFPGLSNNEQFF. The CDR3 coding sequence is TGTGCCAGCAGCTTCCCGGGACTGAGTAACAATGAGCAGTTCTTC.

The chain is built from TRBV28 and TRBJ1-4; D remains ambiguous. The CDR3 sequence is 15 residues long. V lost 6 bases and J 7 bases, leaving 18 bases between the germline ends. The germline CDR1 and CDR2 sequences are MDHEN and SYDVKM. The CDR3 protein is CASSPLQGYSEKLFF. Here the CDR3 DNA reads TGTGCCAGCAGCCCACTCCAAGGTTACAGTGAAAAACTGTTTTTT. Filled out from reference TRBV28 and TRBJ1-4, the complete variable domain reads DVKVTQSSRYLVKRTGEKVFLECVQDMDHENMFWYRQDPGLGLRLIYFSYDVKMKEKGDIPEGYSVSREKKERFSLILESASTNQTSMYLCASSPLQGYSEKLFFGSGTQLSVL.

V and J are TRBV3-1 (or the pseudogene TRBV3-2) and TRBJ2-7; 7 positions match TRBD2. CDR3 length: 15 amino acids. V dropped 3 bases and J dropped 5; count of bases not matched to a gene: 10. Per germline, CDR1 LGHDT and CDR2 YNNKEL (reference sequence). Here the CDR3 DNA reads TGTGCCAGCAGCCATTCCGGGACTAACTTTGACGAGCAGTACTTC. Amino acid sequence: CASSHSGTNFDEQYF.

The chain couples TRBV19 to TRBJ1-4; no clear D gene. Germline values: CDR1 LNHDA, CDR2 SQIVND (reference sequence). V gave up 6 bases and J gave up 10 bases, with 18 bases separating them. The CDR3 length is 14 residues. CDR3 DNA sequence: TGTGCCAGTAGACCCGGTAACCCGGAGGGAAAACTGTTTTTT. This gives the protein CASRPGNPEGKLFF.

The V gene is TRBV19, the J gene TRBJ2-7, with 7 bases aligning to TRBD1. Germline trimming cut 1 base from V and 7 bases from J; bases unmatched to any gene: 10. Germline loops: CDR1 LNHDA, CDR2 SQIVND (reference sequence). The CDR3 runs 15 residues. The CDR3 sequence is CASSIGSGTAREQYF. As DNA, the CDR3 is TGTGCCAGTAGTATAGGATCCGGGACAGCAAGAGAGCAGTACTTC.

V usage is TRBV15 and J usage is TRBJ1-4; possibly TRBD1 for D (6 bases). Per the germline V gene, CDR1 is LNHNV and CDR2 is YYDKDF (reference sequence). V was cut by 0 bases and J by 5 bases, with 10 bases left in between. The CDR3 has 15 amino acids. The CDR3 loop reads CATSRDRGQNEKLFF. CDR3 DNA: TGTGCCACCAGCAGAGATCGGGGACAAAATGAAAAACTGTTTTTT.

The chain is built from TRBV9 and TRBJ1-1; 7 nucleotides agree with TRBD1. CDR3 length: 14 amino acids. Looked up from germline, CDR1 is SGDLS and CDR2 is YYNGEE. V gave up 3 bases and J gave up 4 bases; unmatched junction bases: 6. CDR3 DNA: TGTGCCAGCAGCGCTGGACAGGAGATCACTGAAGCTTTCTTT. It encodes CASSAGQEITEAFF.

The V call is TRBV27, the J call TRBJ1-6; possibly TRBD1 for D (5 bases). Germline V gives CDR1 MNHEY, CDR2 SMNVEV (reference sequence). V was trimmed by 5 bases and J by 10 bases, leaving 12 bases between them. This CDR3 is 13 amino acids long. The CDR3, as DNA: TGTGCCAGCAGTAGGGAGCGGGGCTCACCCCTCCACTTT. Residues: CASSRERGSPLHF.

The chain is built from TRBV5-6 and TRBJ1-4; D not resolved. V shed 2 bases and J shed 1 base, with 6 bases lying between them. The CDR3 contains 14 residues. Germline CDR1 is SGHDT and CDR2 is YYEEEE. The CDR3 region has the DNA TGTGCCAGCAGCTTCTTCGGAACTAATGAAAAACTGTTTTTT. Protein product: CASSFFGTNEKLFF.

The chain joins TRBV13 to TRBJ1-5, with 8 bases fitting TRBD1. Germline trimming cut 3 bases from V and 5 bases from J; bases unmatched to any gene: 6. The CDR3 is 15 residues long. In germline, CDR1 is PRHDT, CDR2 FYEKMQ (reference sequence). CDR3 protein: CASSLRQGRDQPQHF. Written as DNA, the CDR3 is TGTGCCAGCAGCTTGCGACAGGGGAGGGATCAGCCCCAGCATTTT. The whole variable domain, remainder taken from reference TRBV13 and TRBJ1-5, is AAGVIQSPRHLIKEKRETATLKCYPIPRHDTVYWYQQGPGQDPQFLISFYEKMQSDKGSIPDRFSAQQFSDYHSELNMSSLELGDSALYFCASSLRQGRDQPQHFGDGTRLSIL.

The CDR3 reads CASSQAGQGARGEQFF. CDR3 sequence (DNA): TGTGCCAGCAGCCAAGCCGGACAGGGGGCGCGGGGTGAGCAGTTCTTC. This sequence joins TRBV3-1 (or the pseudogene TRBV3-2) and TRBJ2-1, with 11 bases matching TRBD1. V lost 1 base, J lost 9 bases, and 8 bases stayed unmatched. The length of the CDR3 is 16 residues. Germline loops: CDR1 LGHDT, CDR2 YNNKEL (reference sequence).

For this clone: The junction does not match germline at one end; this may be a read error. The rearrangement links TRBV7-7 to TRBJ2-2; D possibly corresponds to TRBD2 (6 bases). The CDR3 contains 14 residues. Germline V gene lookup returns CDR1 SSHAT and CDR2 FNYEAQ (reference sequence). The CDR3 spells CASSSGTPTGELFF. CDR3 DNA sequence: TGTGCTAGCAGCTCCGGGACTCCCACCGGGGAGCTGTTTTTT.

The chain combines TRBV5-1 with TRBJ2-7, with no clear D. Trimming took off 5 bases at V and 2 bases at J, with 20 bases between the two ends. This CDR3 contains 16 residues. Germline values: CDR1 SGHRS, CDR2 YFSETQ. The CDR3: CASSLSVGSIPYEQYF. The CDR3 nucleotides are TGCGCCAGCAGTTTATCCGTCGGTTCGATCCCCTACGAGCAGTACTTC.

The chain uses TRBV10-3 and TRBJ2-3; 9 nucleotides agree with TRBD1. The CDR3 extends over 18 amino acids. Germline CDR1 and CDR2: ENHRY and SYGVKD. The trim removed 4 bases at V and 5 bases at J, leaving 16 bases unmatched. For the CDR3, the DNA is TGTGCCATCAGTGTTGGAGGAGGACAGGGGATGAAGAGAGATACGCAGTATTTT. Its protein product is CAISVGGGQGMKRDTQYF.

The chain couples TRBV4-2 to TRBJ1-4; D not certain. V was pared by 0 bases and J by 0 bases, with 11 bases between. The CDR3 runs 17 residues. CDR1 and CDR2 (germline): LGHNA, YNFKEQ. CDR3 protein: CASSQDPGLATNEKLFF. The CDR3 bases are TGTGCCAGCAGCCAAGACCCAGGACTTGCAACTAATGAAAAACTGTTTTTT.

This chain links TRBV5-1 with TRBJ2-7, with 11 bases that match TRBD2. Germline V lookup: CDR1 SGHRS, CDR2 YFSETQ. CDR3 length: 15 residues. V lost 1 base to trimming and J lost 4 bases; unmatched junction nucleotides: 4. The CDR3 DNA follows: TGCGCCAGCAGCTTGTTAGCGGGAGGGATTTACGAGCAGTACTTC. Translation gives CASSLLAGGIYEQYF.

The chain recombines TRBV12-3 or TRBV12-4 with TRBJ1-1; D remains unclear. This CDR3 comprises 13 residues. V was cut by 6 bases and J by 6 bases, with 14 bases left in between. CDR3 amino acids: CASSPILLSEAFF. The DNA of the CDR3 is TGTGCCAGCAGCCCTATACTCCTATCTGAAGCTTTCTTT.

V usage is TRBV27 and J usage is TRBJ2-3, with 8 bases fitting TRBD2. The CDR3 runs to 19 residues. Germline assignment: CDR1 MNHEY and CDR2 SMNVEV (reference sequence). The junction had 18 bases not matched to a gene; V was cut back by 5 bases and J by 2 bases. The CDR3 sequence: CASSKYSFSGTSITDTQYF. CDR3 nucleotide sequence: TGTGCCAGCAGTAAATACAGCTTTAGCGGGACGTCAATCACAGATACGCAGTATTTT.

J is TRBJ2-1 and V is TRBV3-1 (or the pseudogene TRBV3-2); the match to TRBD2 covers 10 bases. Looked up from germline, CDR1 is LGHDT and CDR2 is YNNKEL (reference sequence). This CDR3 region has 15 residues. J lost 12 bases, V lost 2 bases, and 10 bases had no gene match. The CDR3 DNA sequence: TGTGCCAGCAGCCAATATGTCCTAGCGGGAGAGGCGCAGTTCTTC. This codes for CASSQYVLAGEAQFF.

This clone was detected a few times. The rearrangement joins TRBV18 to TRBJ1-1, with TRBD1 matching 8 bases. Trimming removed 3 bases from V and 5 bases from J; junction bases left unmatched: 11. CDR1 and CDR2 (germline): KGHSH, LQKENI. The CDR3 runs 16 residues. CDR3 sequence (DNA): TGTGCCAGCTCACCCAGCCCTCAGGGGGCGAGTACTGAAGCTTTCTTT. As protein: CASSPSPQGASTEAFF.

CDR3 region: CASQDRGYGYTF. CDR3 in DNA: TGTGCCAGCCAGGACAGGGGCTATGGCTACACCTTC. The rearrangement links TRBV28 to TRBJ1-2; 9 bases line up with TRBD1. The CDR3 is 12 amino acids. Germline loops: CDR1 MDHEN, CDR2 SYDVKM. V lost 8 bases, J lost 4 bases, and 2 bases stayed unmatched.